This TCR beta chain was recovered during a study of beta chain features in type 1 diabetes. General study results and limits: Compared to healthy donors, patients appeared to have naive, central memory and Treg TCRB repertoires that were more alike. Among all four CD4+ subsets, Type 1 diabetes patients had TCRB CDR3s that were moderately but significantly shorter.

To note about this clone: Its specificity is not known.

Every isolated RNA sample was fully reverse transcribed, so sequencing captured expressed TCRB transcripts. Clones were sequenced by immunoSEQ multiplex PCR, and TCRdb holds only the in-frame ones, with some missing. The sample includes about 260,000 clones, about 23% of them seen just once. A CD45RO/CCR7/CD25/CD127/CD95/CD27 panel sorted naive, central memory, regulatory and stem cell-like memory CD4+ cells. This receptor was identified in a woman aged 25 to 45 with type 1 diabetes. The sequenced sample was naive CD4+ T cells from blood.

In DNA, the CDR3 is TGCAGTGCTATGGGGGGGGGCGAGCAGTACTTC. This sequence encodes CSAMGGGEQYF. The chain uses TRBV20-1 and TRBJ2-7; TRBD2 matches 7 bases. Germline lookup yields CDR1 DFQATT and CDR2 SNEGSKA (reference sequence). The ends lost 4 bases at V and 6 bases at J; junction bases unmatched: 3. CDR3 size: 11 residues.